Here is one T cell receptor (beta chain) with its context. Its antigen is not known. These data are taken from a study of cytomegalovirus exposure and HLA in healthy donors. The PCR ran on 60 Vbeta and 13 Jbeta primers. Sequencing used immunoSEQ multiplex PCR; TCRdb keeps in-frame clones, though not all of them. The data contain about 190,000 clones, roughly 80% of them singletons. Study results and limitations: Immune exposure data for these donors was limited to CMV serostatus. As was reported, the HLA-A and HLA-B alleles of most subjects were accurately predicted from TCR beta sequences. In vitro, a few CMV-associated chains proved specific for CMV antigens.

Trimming shortened V by 4 bases and J by 7 bases, and 16 bases separated the two germline ends. The CDR3 covers 15 residues. Germline loops: CDR1 SGHVS, CDR2 FQNEAQ. Sequencing used PBMCs. The chain uses TRBV7-8 and TRBJ1-4; TRBD1 is a possible D gene (5 bases). The receptor was isolated from a woman in her twenties or thirties in good health and CMV-seropositive. The CDR3: CASSSTVGSGEKLFF. CDR3 coding DNA: TGTGCCAGCAGCTCGACAGTCGGAAGTGGTGAAAAACTGTTTTTT. Full variable domain (outside the CDR3, taken from reference TRBV7-8 and TRBJ1-4): GAGVSQSPRYKVAKRGQDVALRCDPISGHVSLFWYQQALGQGPEFLTYFQNEAQLDKSGLPSDRFFAERPEGSVSTLKIQRTQQEDSAVYLCASSSTVGSGEKLFFGSGTQLSVL.